The clone carrying this TCR beta chain was recorded at least ten times. Between the trimmed V and J ends, which lost 0 bases and 5 bases, there was a span of 16 bases. The germline gives CDR1 SGHTA, CDR2 FQGNSA. The CDR3 consists of 16 residues. Amplified regions were TCR beta CDR3 sequences from RNA transcripts. HTBI primers were used for first-round RT-PCR of the TCR CDR3. TCRdb called the multiplex PCR reads again in MiXCR, with one record for every CDR3 protein. The repertoire includes around 690,000 distinct CDR3 sequences, around 21% of them detected once, and about 35% sits in the top ten. This sample is part of a study of T cells in Graves' hyperthyroidism and ophthalmopathy.

The chain carries TRBV7-2 and TRBJ1-2; a weak D match, TRBD1 (5 bases). The TCR originated in a man aged 25 to 45 with Graves' ophthalmopathy. The sequenced sample consisted of blood. The CDR3 protein is CASSLAPGTGGYGYTF. In DNA form, the CDR3 reads TGTGCCAGCAGCTTAGCCCCGGGGACGGGCGGGTATGGCTACACCTTC.